This record concerns one T cell receptor beta chain sequence. This clonotype was counted a few times. This clone's antigen is unknown. Within one base of it there is no much larger clone, and no base qualities were kept. This sample is part of a study of blood T cells in healthy people across ages (dated by TCRdb to about 2015). Notes on the research overall: In model experiments, roughly one uniquely barcoded TCR beta cDNA molecule per two T cells was captured by template switching. Age-related changes in TCR beta repertoire diversity were measured in the study by deep sequencing normalized with unique cDNA molecular identifiers. The donors were divided into four age groups: young (average around 15 years), middle-aged (around 37), aged (under 70) and long-lived (82). To avoid experimental bias, donors of different ages were randomly spread across the sequencing lanes. The study analyzed two additional independent replicas of 1 million unique cDNA reads from the same blood draw for two donors, one aged 18 to 30 and one aged 80 or older. Overall results and qualifications from the work: Estimates of total diversity based on one million sequenced T cells were considered lower bounds and underestimates. The percentage of naive T cells measured by flow cytometry correlated strongly with observed TCR beta diversity. The long-lived group showed more naive CD4+ T cells, fewer expanded clones and increased TCR diversity than the aged group, suggesting age selection. As age increased, observed TCR beta diversity per million T cells dropped in a roughly linear way, and a significant reduction was already evident by age around 41. Since profiling was done on bulk unsorted PBMCs, naive and antigen-experienced compartments could not be conclusively compared. The CMV infection status of donors was not known, potentially confounding age-related changes in expanded clonotypes.

The donors were roughly 40 Caucasian individuals from Russia, aged 6 to 90 years, who were systemically healthy. About 9.1 milliliters of peripheral blood were collected from each donor into EDTA-treated Vacutainer tubes. Ficoll-Paque density-gradient centrifugation was used to isolate PBMCs, with at least 6 million obtained per sample. Trizol reagent was used to extract total RNA from PBMCs, with at least 6 micrograms per sample. The percentages of naive CD45RAhigh/CD27high T cells were determined by flow cytometry on a PBMC aliquot from every donor. Taken from cysteine to phenylalanine, the CDR3 has 17 residues. The read is trimmed to its CDR3 DNA, 51 bases read in frame from base 1. Preparation of the library involved 5' RACE. Instrument used: Illumina HiSeq 2500. The second PCR ran for roughly 6 to 11 cycles and used a J-beta primer mix along with a sample-barcoded 5' primer. A unique molecular identifier was introduced onto each TCR beta cDNA molecule by a template-switch 5' adaptor carrying 12 random nucleotides. At least 2.5 million CDR3-containing paired-end reads were obtained from each sample. First-strand cDNA was synthesized from all RNA with the Mint cDNA synthesis kit, primed by a TRBC-specific oligonucleotide. After uracil-DNA glycosylase treatment, a first 18-cycle PCR used universal primers M1SS and BC2_uni_R on all cDNA. Concerning the study's data processing: For normalization, 1 million high-quality reads were randomly selected from each sample, with every read carrying a distinct molecular identifier. Instead of being binned into consensus sequences, reads that shared molecular identifiers were thrown out. MiTCR, set to a Q25 quality threshold and the strictest error-elimination algorithm, was used for CDR3 identification, clonotype clustering and error correction. A nonparametric unseen species model using Euler transformation provided a lower-bound estimate of total TCR beta diversity. TCRdb trimmed the raw reads at Q25, called clones with MiXCR and kept productive beta chains. Each entry is one CDR3 protein sequence, shown with its most common DNA and genes. The V and J calls were determined by TCRdb, not by the authors. This sample has roughly 1.4 million distinct CDR3 sequences in its table, and 55% to 75% of those were observed once. Under 8.5% of the sample is held by the ten biggest clonotypes.

The rearranged segments are TRBV21-1 and TRBJ2-1; the DNA was not used to check the table's D call, TRBD2. TRBV21-1 represents a pseudogene. The sequence came from a man between 18 and 35 years old in good health. The specimen sequenced was blood. This receptor has the CDR3 CASSKFASARGLVEQFF. The DNA sequence is TGTGCCAGCAGCAAATTTGCCAGCGCTCGGGGACTTGTCGAGCAGTTCTTC.